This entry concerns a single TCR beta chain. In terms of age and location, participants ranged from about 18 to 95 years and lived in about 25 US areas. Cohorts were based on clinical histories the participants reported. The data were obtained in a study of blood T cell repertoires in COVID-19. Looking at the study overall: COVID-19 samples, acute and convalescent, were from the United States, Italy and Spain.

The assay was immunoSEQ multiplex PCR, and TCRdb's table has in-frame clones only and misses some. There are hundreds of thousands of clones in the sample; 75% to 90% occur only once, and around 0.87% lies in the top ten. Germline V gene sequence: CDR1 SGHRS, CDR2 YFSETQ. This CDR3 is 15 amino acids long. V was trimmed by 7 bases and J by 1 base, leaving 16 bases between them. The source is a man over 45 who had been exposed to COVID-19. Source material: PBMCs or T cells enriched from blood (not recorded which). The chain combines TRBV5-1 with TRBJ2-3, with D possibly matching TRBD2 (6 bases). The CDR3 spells CASSDGSWGTDTQYF. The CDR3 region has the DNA TGCGCCAGCTCCGACGGGAGCTGGGGCACAGATACGCAGTATTTT.